The 31 T cell receptor beta chains listed next were all sequenced from one sample in a study of cytomegalovirus exposure and HLA in healthy donors. 60 Vbeta and 13 Jbeta primers were used in PCR. The table came from immunoSEQ multiplex PCR; TCRdb's copy has only in-frame clones and leaves some out. The sample holds around 130,000 clones, roughly 80% seen once. The specimen was PBMCs. These receptors came from a female donor in good health and CMV-seronegative.

This clone was found once. Different DNA sequences within this sample yield the same CDR3. V and J are TRBV29-1 and TRBJ2-7, with D possibly being TRBD2 (5 bases). Deletions cut 1 base from V and 1 base from J, with 5 bases between. Germline assignment: CDR1 SQVTM and CDR2 ANQGSEA. The CDR3 has 12 amino acids. The CDR3 protein is CSVEGTSYEQYF. The CDR3, as DNA: TGCAGCGTTGAAGGGACTTCCTACGAGCAGTACTTC.

The chain recombines TRBV30 with TRBJ1-1; no clear D gene. The CDR3 runs to 13 residues. The germline V gene has CDR1 GTSNPN and CDR2 SVGIG (reference sequence). V was cut by 1 base and J by 0 bases, with 6 bases left in between. The CDR3 here is CAWSERLNTEAFF. In DNA form, the CDR3 reads TGTGCCTGGAGTGAACGGTTGAACACTGAAGCTTTCTTT. The full variable domain, in which reference TRBV30 and TRBJ1-1 provide the parts outside the CDR3, is SQTIHQWPATLVQPVGSPLSLECTVEGTSNPNLYWYRQAAGRGLQLLFYSVGIGQISSEVPQNLSASRPQDRQFILSSKKLLLSDSGFYLCAWSERLNTEAFFGQGTRLTVV.

J is TRBJ2-1 and V is TRBV5-1; possible D gene TRBD2, 6 bases. Germline assignment: CDR1 SGHRS and CDR2 YFSETQ. The CDR3 covers 14 residues. Deletions cut 4 bases from V and 1 base from J, with 9 bases between. The CDR3 region is CASSPGSSYNEQFF. CDR3 coding DNA: TGCGCCAGCAGCCCCGGGAGTTCCTACAATGAGCAGTTCTTC.

This clone was seen only once. In nucleotides, the CDR3 is TGCGCCAGCAGCTTGGGTAGCGGGAGCACCGGGGAGCTGTTTTTT. It is translated as CASSLGSGSTGELFF. V is TRBV5-1 and J is TRBJ2-2; 9 nucleotides line up with TRBD2. The length of the CDR3 is 15 residues. CDR1 SGHRS and CDR2 YFSETQ come from the germline V gene. Trimming removed 0 bases from V and 4 bases from J; junction bases left unmatched: 1. The variable domain in full, completed from reference TRBV5-1 and TRBJ2-2, reads KAGVTQTPRYLIKTRGQQVTLSCSPISGHRSVSWYQQTPGQGLQFLFEYFSETQRNKGNFPGRFSGRQFSNSRSEMNVSTLELGDSALYLCASSLGSGSTGELFFGEGSRLTVL.

The genes are TRBV14 and TRBJ2-1, with 7 bases aligning to TRBD2. CDR3 length: 15 residues. V gave up 4 bases and J gave up 6 bases; unmatched junction bases: 9. Germline V lookup: CDR1 SGHDN, CDR2 FVKESK. As DNA, the CDR3 is TGTGCCAGCAGCCGGGGACTACCCAACCTCAATGAGCAGTTCTTC. It codes for CASSRGLPNLNEQFF.

The chain joins TRBV14 to TRBJ1-1; TRBD1 agrees at 9 bases. Germline V gene lookup returns CDR1 SGHDN and CDR2 FVKESK. The CDR3 contains 16 residues. Trimming took 4 bases from V and 4 from J; bases not matched to a gene: 10. CDR3 in amino acids: CASSRWTGEIVTEAFF. The CDR3 DNA reads TGTGCCAGCAGCCGATGGACAGGGGAGATAGTCACTGAAGCTTTCTTT.

This clone was counted only a few times. The chain combines TRBV19 with TRBJ1-1, with D possibly matching TRBD1 (5 bases). The V end lost 7 bases, the J end lost 1 base, and 10 bases lay between the germline ends. Germline CDR1 and CDR2: LNHDA and SQIVND (reference sequence). This CDR3 contains 13 residues. Here the CDR3 DNA reads TGTGCCAGTAACAGGTGGGAGAACACTGAAGCTTTCTTT. Translated: CASNRWENTEAFF.

On this clone itself: One end of the junction is discordant with germline, which a read error may explain. This rearrangement joins TRBV29-1 to TRBJ2-7, with TRBD2 as a possible D gene (7 bases). Germline V lookup: CDR1 SQVTM, CDR2 ANQGSEA. The length of the CDR3 is 13 residues. CDR3 sequence: CSFDNMSGGNRYF. CDR3 bases: TGCAGCTTTGACAATATGTCGGGGGGCAATAGGTACTTC.

The chain couples TRBV28 to TRBJ2-6; tentative D call: TRBD2 (5 bases). The germline V and J ends were trimmed by 4 bases and 4 bases, with 20 bases remaining between them. Per germline, CDR1 MDHEN and CDR2 SYDVKM. CDR3 length: 18 residues. CDR3 sequence reads: CASSSLGWSGEGANVLTF. CDR3 coding DNA: TGTGCCAGCAGTTCCCTCGGTTGGAGCGGAGAGGGGGCCAACGTCCTGACTTTC.

The V call is TRBV5-4, the J call TRBJ2-3; D may be TRBD2 (6 bases). From germline, CDR1 is SGHNT and CDR2 YYREEE (reference sequence). V lost 0 bases and J lost 0, with 11 bases in between. There are 16 residues in the CDR3. The CDR3 loop is CASSLGLERSTDTQYF. CDR3 in DNA: TGTGCCAGCAGCTTGGGACTAGAACGAAGCACAGATACGCAGTATTTT.

The chain employs TRBV19 and TRBJ1-4; 8 bases fit TRBD1. Unmatched junction bases numbered 6, after V lost 6 bases and J lost 3 bases. This CDR3 contains 15 residues. Germline CDR1 reads LNHDA; CDR2 reads SQIVND (reference sequence). CDR3 coding DNA: TGTGCCAGTAGCTCCGACAGGGGAGCTAATGAAAAACTGTTTTTT. Protein: CASSSDRGANEKLFF.

The chain has TRBV7-7 and TRBJ2-3; 7 bases are shared with TRBD2. Germline CDR1 SSHAT, CDR2 FNYEAQ (reference sequence). CDR3 length equals 15 residues. Trimming at V came to 0 bases and at J to 4 bases, leaving 4 bases not matched to a gene. The chain's CDR3 is CASSLAGGPADTQYF. CDR3 DNA sequence: TGTGCCAGCAGCTTAGCGGGAGGGCCAGCAGATACGCAGTATTTT.

This clone was detected only once. This chain links TRBV6-5 with TRBJ2-4; D is perhaps TRBD2 (6 bases). Trimming pared 4 bases from V and 3 bases from J, leaving 13 bases between. The germline gives CDR1 MNHEY, CDR2 SVGAGI. The CDR3 has 15 amino acids. This CDR3 reads CASSSPGVGKNIQYF. The CDR3 DNA reads TGTGCCAGCAGTTCCCCGGGAGTAGGCAAAAACATTCAGTACTTC.

The chain links TRBV18 to TRBJ2-3, with D uncertain. The germline V gene has CDR1 KGHSH and CDR2 LQKENI. There are 16 residues in the CDR3. V was pared by 0 bases and J by 5 bases, with 15 bases between. The CDR3 region is CASSPPNRQLEDTQYF. The CDR3 bases are TGTGCCAGCTCACCACCGAATCGTCAGCTAGAAGATACGCAGTATTTT.

This chain uses TRBV25-1 with TRBJ2-1; the D gene is possibly TRBD1 (6 bases). Per the germline V gene, CDR1 is MGHDK and CDR2 is SYGVNS. V was shortened by 3 bases and J by 0 bases, with 9 bases between the two germline ends. The CDR3 sequence is 15 residues long. The CDR3: CASSEQGSSYNEQFF. In DNA, the CDR3 is TGTGCCAGCAGTGAGCAGGGGAGCTCCTACAATGAGCAGTTCTTC.

This rearrangement joins TRBV5-6 to TRBJ2-7; possibly TRBD1 for D (6 bases). The CDR3 extends over 15 amino acids. From germline, CDR1 is SGHDT and CDR2 YYEEEE. Trimming removed 5 bases from V and 0 bases from J, with 15 bases in between. This CDR3 is CASSFAMDSSYEQYF. CDR3 nucleotides: TGTGCCAGCAGTTTTGCTATGGACAGCTCCTACGAGCAGTACTTC.

The V and J genes are TRBV6-1 and TRBJ1-5; D ambiguous. Germline V gene data show CDR1 as MNHNS and CDR2 as SASEGT. This CDR3 region has 14 residues. Trimming took 3 bases from V and 5 from J, leaving 11 bases between them. The CDR3: CASSESGLDQPQHF. The CDR3 DNA sequence: TGTGCCAGCAGTGAGTCGGGGTTGGATCAGCCCCAGCATTTT.

CDR3 in amino acids: CASSLGLAGGHEQFF. In nucleotides, the CDR3 is TGCGCCAGCAGCTTGGGACTAGCGGGCGGGCATGAGCAGTTCTTC. This rearrangement joins TRBV5-1 to TRBJ2-1; TRBD2 aligns across 10 bases. This CDR3 spans 15 amino acids. The germline V gene encodes CDR1 SGHRS and CDR2 YFSETQ. V dropped 0 bases and J dropped 8; count of bases not matched to a gene: 5. The entire variable domain, with the rest obtained from reference TRBV5-1 and TRBJ2-1, is as follows: KAGVTQTPRYLIKTRGQQVTLSCSPISGHRSVSWYQQTPGQGLQFLFEYFSETQRNKGNFPGRFSGRQFSNSRSEMNVSTLELGDSALYLCASSLGLAGGHEQFFGPGTRLTVL.

The gene calls are TRBV30 and TRBJ1-1, with D hard to call. The CDR3 loop spans 13 amino acids. Trimming cost V 1 base and J 0 bases, with 6 bases left between them. Germline CDR1 reads GTSNPN; CDR2 reads SVGIG (reference sequence). The CDR3 is CAWSGTLNTEAFF. In nucleotides, the CDR3 is TGTGCCTGGAGTGGGACTTTGAACACTGAAGCTTTCTTT.

The chain has TRBV20-1 and TRBJ2-5; D remains unclear. V lost 5 bases and J 5 bases, leaving 9 bases between the germline ends. The CDR3 spans 11 residues. CDR1 DFQATT and CDR2 SNEGSKA come from the germline V gene (reference sequence). CDR3 amino acids: CSAYSLETQYF. The CDR3 DNA follows: TGCAGTGCTTACTCACTTGAGACCCAGTACTTC.

The chain carries TRBV5-8 and TRBJ2-3, with 7 positions matching TRBD2. V shed 0 bases, J shed 2 bases, and the junction held 12 bases outside the gene matches. This CDR3 is 18 amino acids long. Germline V gene sequence: CDR1 SGHTS, CDR2 YDEGEE. DNA of the CDR3: TGTGCCAGCAGCTTGGGGGAGGGAAGAAGTTACTTCACAGATACGCAGTATTTT. This gives the protein CASSLGEGRSYFTDTQYF.

The chain is built from TRBV4-1 and TRBJ1-2; the match to TRBD1 covers 8 bases. The germline gives CDR1 MGHRA, CDR2 YSYEKL. The CDR3 is made up of 17 amino acids. V trimming: 0 bases; J trimming: 5 bases; junction bases outside the gene matches: 11. In DNA, the CDR3 is TGCGCCAGCAGCCAAGATGTTGCAGGGGGCCTCAGGTATGGCTACACCTTC. It specifies CASSQDVAGGLRYGYTF.

This chain joins TRBV28 and TRBJ1-2; 9 bases match TRBD1. The CDR3 sequence is 15 residues long. V was clipped by 3 bases and J by 5 bases; unmatched bases: 7. Germline assignment: CDR1 MDHEN and CDR2 SYDVKM. The CDR3 here is CASSLGRTGEYGYTF. CDR3 nucleotide sequence: TGTGCCAGCAGTTTGGGACGGACAGGGGAATATGGCTACACCTTC.

The rearrangement links TRBV6-1 to TRBJ2-7, with D unresolved. The length of the CDR3 is 13 residues. Germline V gene data show CDR1 as MNHNS and CDR2 as SASEGT. V lost 2 bases and J lost 3, with 8 bases in between. In DNA, the CDR3 is TGTGCCAGCAGTGAACACCTCAGCTACGAGCAGTACTTC. This codes for CASSEHLSYEQYF.

The CDR3 is CASSNKGAETQYF. CDR3 sequence (DNA): TGTGCCAGCAGTAACAAGGGGGCAGAGACCCAGTACTTC. The chain combines TRBV7-9 with TRBJ2-5, with 7 positions matching TRBD1. The J segment lost 4 bases and the V segment lost 6 bases, leaving 5 bases of the junction unmatched. Germline V gives CDR1 SEHNR, CDR2 FQNEAQ (reference sequence). This CDR3 has 13 residues.

This chain joins TRBV6-5 and TRBJ2-5, with D possibly being TRBD2 (6 bases). Germline values: CDR1 MNHEY, CDR2 SVGAGI. Trimming removed 6 bases at V and 3 bases at J, with 14 bases between. The CDR3 contains 14 residues. CDR3 loop: CASRPGLWEETQYF. The CDR3 region has the DNA TGTGCCAGCAGGCCTGGACTATGGGAAGAGACCCAGTACTTC.

V usage is TRBV5-1 and J usage is TRBJ2-6, with D perhaps matching TRBD2 (6 bases). Trimming cost V 7 bases and J 0 bases, with 17 bases left between them. Germline V gives CDR1 SGHRS, CDR2 YFSETQ. This CDR3 region has 17 residues. The CDR3 sequence: CASRASSGSSGANVLTF. The DNA of the CDR3 is TGCGCCAGCCGAGCTTCGTCCGGGAGCTCTGGGGCCAACGTCCTGACTTTC.

V usage is TRBV6-5 and J usage is TRBJ1-4; maybe TRBD1 (6 bases). V was trimmed by 2 bases and J by 10 bases, leaving 14 bases between them. The CDR3 has 14 residues. Germline V gene lookup returns CDR1 MNHEY and CDR2 SVGAGI. The CDR3 bases are TGTGCCAGCAGTTACCTACAGGGTGGTGGAAAACTGTTTTTT. Its translation: CASSYLQGGGKLFF.

The chain carries TRBV5-8 and TRBJ2-7, with D uncertain. V gave up 4 bases and J gave up 0 bases, with 14 bases separating them. In germline, CDR1 is SGHTS, CDR2 YDEGEE. CDR3 size: 15 residues. For the CDR3, the DNA is TGTGCCAGCAGCAACGCCATCCGGTCCTCCTACGAGCAGTACTTC. Protein: CASSNAIRSSYEQYF. The full variable domain, with the rest looked up from reference TRBV5-8 and TRBJ2-7, is EAGVTQSPTHLIKTRGQQATLRCSPISGHTSVYWYQQALGLGLQFLLWYDEGEERNRGNFPPRFSGRQFPNYSSELNVNALELEDSALYLCASSNAIRSSYEQYFGPGTRLTVT.

The chain combines TRBV10-3 with TRBJ2-7; the match to TRBD2 covers 8 bases. V lost 9 bases, J lost 2 bases, and 9 bases stayed unmatched. Germline CDR1 ENHRY, CDR2 SYGVKD. This CDR3 has 14 residues. CDR3 protein: CAIAVAGNAYEQYF. CDR3 coding DNA: TGTGCCATAGCCGTAGCGGGAAATGCCTACGAGCAGTACTTC.

This clone was counted only a few times. The genes are TRBV6-5 and TRBJ1-4; 8 bases are a match to TRBD1. The CDR3 totals 14 residues. Germline V gene lookup returns CDR1 MNHEY and CDR2 SVGAGI. The V segment lost 5 bases and the J segment 5 bases; nucleotides outside the gene matches: 4. The CDR3 loop reads CASSPGQANEKLFF. As DNA, the CDR3 is TGTGCCAGCAGTCCGGGACAGGCCAATGAAAAACTGTTTTTT.